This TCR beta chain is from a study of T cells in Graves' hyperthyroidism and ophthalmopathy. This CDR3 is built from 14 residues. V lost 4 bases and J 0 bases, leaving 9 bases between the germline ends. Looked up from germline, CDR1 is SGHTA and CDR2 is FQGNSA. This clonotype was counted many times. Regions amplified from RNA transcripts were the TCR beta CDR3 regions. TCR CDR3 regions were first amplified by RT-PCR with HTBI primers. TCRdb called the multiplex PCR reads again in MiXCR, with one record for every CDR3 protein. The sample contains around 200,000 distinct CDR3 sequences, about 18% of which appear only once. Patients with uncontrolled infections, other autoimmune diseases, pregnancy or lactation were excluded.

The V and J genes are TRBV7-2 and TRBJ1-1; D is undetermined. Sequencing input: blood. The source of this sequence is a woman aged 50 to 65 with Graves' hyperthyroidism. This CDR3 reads CASSSRPMNTEAFF. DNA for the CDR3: TGTGCCAGCAGCTCCAGGCCGATGAACACTGAAGCTTTCTTT.